This is a list of T cell receptor beta chains from one sample in a study of blood T cell repertoires in COVID-19. The protocol was immunoSEQ multiplex PCR, while the TCRdb copy is restricted to in-frame clones and leaves out a portion. The table has 100,000 to 150,000 clones, around 86% seen once. Specimen: peripheral blood. These receptors were taken from a man aged 50 or older with active COVID-19. The CDR3 runs from the conserved cysteine through the conserved F or W. The D gene is left open where the match is weak. For some rows the clone size is stated as once, few or many, or as a class when expanded; others skip it.

size: -
J: TRBJ2-7
D: TRBD2
V: TRBV14
CDR3: CASSRTKTSGGPYEQYF
DNA: TGTGCCAGCAGCCGAACCAAAACTAGCGGGGGCCCCTACGAGCAGTACTTC

size: -
J: TRBJ1-4
D: -
V: TRBV15
CDR3: CATSVNMATNEKLFF
DNA: TGTGCCACCAGCGTAAACATGGCAACTAATGAAAAACTGTTTTTT

size: -
J: TRBJ2-1
D: -
V: TRBV4-1
CDR3: CASSQDNVGVRPWQFF
DNA: TGCGCCAGCAGCCAAGATAATGTCGGGGTGCGCCCATGGCAGTTCTTC

size: -
J: TRBJ1-5
D: -
V: TRBV15
CDR3: CATSRDRSGGSNQPQHF
DNA: TGTGCCACCAGCAGAGATCGGTCCGGAGGAAGCAATCAGCCCCAGCATTTT

size: -
J: TRBJ1-2
D: -
V: TRBV18
CDR3: CASSPAAPERGYTF
DNA: TGTGCCAGCTCACCGGCAGCCCCTGAGCGCGGCTACACCTTC

size: -
J: TRBJ2-2
D: -
V: TRBV11-3
CDR3: CASSLGRDGELFF
DNA: TGTGCCAGCAGCTTAGGGAGAGACGGGGAGCTGTTTTTT

size: -
J: TRBJ2-1
D: TRBD2
V: TRBV10-3
CDR3: CASSIGLAAYNEQFF
DNA: TGTGCCAGCTCTATTGGACTAGCGGCCTACAATGAGCAGTTCTTC

size: -
J: TRBJ1-2
D: -
V: TRBV19
CDR3: CASSMAADYGYTF
DNA: TGTGCCAGTAGTATGGCGGCAGACTATGGCTACACCTTC

size: -
J: TRBJ2-7
D: TRBD2
V: TRBV7-3
CDR3: CASSRTSGGSYEQYF
DNA: TGTGCCAGCAGCCGGACTAGCGGGGGGAGCTACGAGCAGTACTTC

size: -
J: TRBJ1-2
D: TRBD1
V: TRBV5-1
CDR3: CASSSEQGAGRYNYGYTF
DNA: TGCGCCAGCAGCTCCGAACAGGGGGCAGGTCGCTATAACTATGGCTACACCTTC

size: once
J: TRBJ1-1
D: -
V: TRBV7-9
CDR3: CASSQQGNTEAFF
DNA: TGTGCCAGCAGCCAACAGGGAAACACTGAAGCTTTCTTT

size: -
J: TRBJ2-5
D: -
V: TRBV7-3
CDR3: CASSLSLGAGETQYF
DNA: TGTGCCAGCAGCTTAAGTCTGGGGGCCGGGGAGACCCAGTACTTC

size: -
J: TRBJ2-1
D: TRBD2
V: TRBV5-4
CDR3: CASSPSGASYNEQFF
DNA: TGTGCCAGCAGCCCAAGCGGGGCCTCCTACAATGAGCAGTTCTTC

size: -
J: TRBJ1-2
D: TRBD1
V: TRBV12-3/TRBV12-4
CDR3: CASSLQGAYGYTF
DNA: TGTGCCAGCAGCCTCCAGGGGGCCTATGGCTACACCTTC

size: -
J: TRBJ1-4
D: -
V: TRBV9
CDR3: CASSDGATNEKLFF
DNA: TGTGCCAGCAGCGACGGTGCAACTAATGAAAAACTGTTTTTT

size: -
J: TRBJ2-2
D: TRBD2
V: TRBV15
CDR3: CATSSAGPGAGELFF
DNA: TGTGCCACCAGTTCAGCGGGGCCCGGGGCCGGGGAGCTGTTTTTT

size: -
J: TRBJ2-1
D: -
V: TRBV4-1
CDR3: CASSHPVIAGNEQFF
DNA: TGCGCCAGCAGCCACCCGGTCATAGCTGGCAATGAGCAGTTCTTC

size: -
J: TRBJ2-3
D: TRBD1
V: TRBV24-1
CDR3: CATSETRDRGTDTQYF
DNA: TGTGCCACCAGTGAGACCCGGGACAGAGGCACAGATACGCAGTATTTT

size: -
J: TRBJ1-6
D: -
V: TRBV7-2
CDR3: CASGTVYNSPLHF
DNA: TGTGCCAGCGGAACAGTCTATAATTCACCCCTCCACTTT

size: -
J: TRBJ1-2
D: -
V: TRBV7-9
CDR3: CASSFNNYGYTF
DNA: TGTGCCAGCAGCTTCAATAACTATGGCTACACCTTC

size: -
J: TRBJ1-1
D: -
V: TRBV6-2/TRBV6-3
CDR3: CASSYEVNTEAFF
DNA: TGTGCCAGCAGTTATGAGGTGAACACTGAAGCTTTCTTT

size: -
J: TRBJ2-2
D: TRBD2
V: TRBV18
CDR3: CASSPTLAGRNTGELFF
DNA: TGTGCCAGCTCACCTACACTAGCGGGGAGGAACACCGGGGAGCTGTTTTTT

size: -
J: TRBJ2-2
D: TRBD1
V: TRBV29-1
CDR3: CSVSQGAKNGELFF
DNA: TGCAGCGTTTCACAGGGGGCTAAAAACGGGGAGCTGTTTTTT

size: few
J: TRBJ2-3
D: -
V: TRBV6-1
CDR3: CASSEGWASMRYTQYF
DNA: TGTGCCAGCAGTGAAGGGTGGGCTTCCATGAGATATACGCAGTATTTT

size: -
J: TRBJ2-7
D: -
V: TRBV19
CDR3: CASSMGSLNEQYF
DNA: TGTGCCAGTAGTATGGGTAGCTTGAACGAGCAGTACTTC

size: -
J: TRBJ1-5
D: -
V: TRBV2
CDR3: CASRGTDQPQHF
DNA: TGTGCCAGCCGAGGGACTGATCAGCCCCAGCATTTT

size: -
J: TRBJ2-5
D: -
V: TRBV6-5
CDR3: CASRPTWEETQYF
DNA: TGTGCCAGCAGACCCACATGGGAGGAGACCCAGTACTTC

size: -
J: TRBJ2-1
D: -
V: TRBV9
CDR3: CASSSGLFNEQFF
DNA: TGTGCCAGCAGCTCGGGACTTTTCAATGAGCAGTTCTTC

size: -
J: TRBJ2-6
D: -
V: TRBV27
CDR3: CASSLSGLGANVLTF
DNA: TGTGCCAGCAGTTTATCGGGGCTTGGGGCCAACGTCCTGACTTTC

size: -
J: TRBJ2-7
D: TRBD1
V: TRBV27
CDR3: CASSQYRGPRSYEQYF
DNA: TGTGCCAGCAGCCAGTACAGGGGACCCCGCTCCTACGAGCAGTACTTC

size: -
J: TRBJ2-1
D: -
V: TRBV11-1
CDR3: CASSSRGRDLGNEQFF
DNA: TGTGCCAGCAGCTCCCGCGGTCGGGACTTAGGCAATGAGCAGTTCTTC

size: -
J: TRBJ2-3
D: TRBD2
V: TRBV19
CDR3: CASSIRLAGDTDTQYF
DNA: TGTGCCAGTAGTATACGACTAGCGGGGGACACAGATACGCAGTATTTT

size: few
J: TRBJ2-1
D: -
V: TRBV18
CDR3: CASSPADNEQFF
DNA: TGTGCCAGCTCACCGGCAGACAATGAGCAGTTCTTC

size: -
J: TRBJ2-3
D: -
V: TRBV6-5
CDR3: CASSYSGGRTDTQYF
DNA: TGTGCCAGCAGTTATTCAGGGGGGCGGACAGATACGCAGTATTTT

size: once
J: TRBJ1-2
D: -
V: TRBV6-5
CDR3: CASSPLPGNYGYTF
DNA: TGTGCCAGCAGTCCTTTACCAGGAAACTATGGCTACACCTTC

size: -
J: TRBJ2-2
D: TRBD1
V: TRBV19
CDR3: CASRWDRSNTGELFF
DNA: TGTGCCAGTAGATGGGACAGGTCGAACACCGGGGAGCTGTTTTTT

size: -
J: TRBJ2-6
D: -
V: TRBV3-1/TRBV3-2
CDR3: CASSHGQDSGANVLTF
DNA: TGTGCCAGCAGCCATGGTCAGGACTCTGGGGCCAACGTCCTGACTTTC

size: -
J: TRBJ1-2
D: -
V: TRBV20-1
CDR3: CSAQGLNGYTF
DNA: TGCAGTGCCCAGGGGCTTAATGGCTACACCTTC

size: -
J: TRBJ2-1
D: -
V: TRBV5-4
CDR3: CASSPPAGRYNEQFF
DNA: TGTGCCAGCAGCCCCCCCGCGGGTCGCTACAATGAGCAGTTCTTC

size: -
J: TRBJ2-3
D: TRBD2
V: TRBV5-4
CDR3: CASSSRVAGGSTDTQYF
DNA: TGTGCCAGCAGCTCCCGGGTAGCGGGGGGGAGCACAGATACGCAGTATTTT

size: once
J: TRBJ1-1
D: -
V: TRBV5-4
CDR3: CASSLEPLNTEAFF
DNA: TGTGCCAGCAGCTTGGAGCCTTTGAACACTGAAGCTTTCTTT

size: -
J: TRBJ2-1
D: TRBD2
V: TRBV6-5
CDR3: CASTLGLGRDNEQFF
DNA: TGTGCCAGCACCCTCGGACTAGGCCGGGACAATGAGCAGTTCTTC

size: -
J: TRBJ2-6
D: TRBD1
V: TRBV4-1
CDR3: CASSRQGAPEANVLTF
DNA: TGCGCCAGCAGCCGCCAGGGGGCGCCGGAGGCCAACGTCCTGACTTTC

size: -
J: TRBJ2-1
D: -
V: TRBV11-2
CDR3: CASSPLRGGDSYNEQFF
DNA: TGTGCCAGCAGCCCGTTAAGGGGGGGGGATTCCTACAATGAGCAGTTCTTC

size: -
J: TRBJ2-7
D: TRBD1
V: TRBV15
CDR3: CATSTRQGVYEQYF
DNA: TGTGCCACCAGCACTCGACAGGGTGTCTACGAGCAGTACTTC

size: -
J: TRBJ1-5
D: TRBD1
V: TRBV15
CDR3: CATSLDRGNQPQHF
DNA: TGTGCCACCAGTCTCGACAGGGGCAATCAGCCCCAGCATTTT

size: -
J: TRBJ1-1
D: -
V: TRBV6-5
CDR3: CASRKESMNTEAFF
DNA: TGTGCCAGCAGGAAAGAGAGCATGAACACTGAAGCTTTCTTT